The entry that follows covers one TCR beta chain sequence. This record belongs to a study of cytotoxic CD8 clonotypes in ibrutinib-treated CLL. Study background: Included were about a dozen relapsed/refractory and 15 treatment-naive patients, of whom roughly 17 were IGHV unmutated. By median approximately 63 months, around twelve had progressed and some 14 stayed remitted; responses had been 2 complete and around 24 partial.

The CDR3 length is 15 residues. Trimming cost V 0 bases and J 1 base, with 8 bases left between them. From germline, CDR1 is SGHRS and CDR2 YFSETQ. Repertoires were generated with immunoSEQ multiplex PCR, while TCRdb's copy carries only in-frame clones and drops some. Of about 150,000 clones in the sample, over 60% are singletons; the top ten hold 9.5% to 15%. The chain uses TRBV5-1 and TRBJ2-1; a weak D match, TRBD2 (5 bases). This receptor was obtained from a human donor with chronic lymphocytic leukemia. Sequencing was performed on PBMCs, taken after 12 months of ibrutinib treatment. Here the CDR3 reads CASSLEAGSYNEQFF. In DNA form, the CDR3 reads TGCGCCAGCAGCTTGGAGGCGGGTTCCTACAATGAGCAGTTCTTC.